Shown below are 28 T cell receptor beta chains from a single sample sequenced in a study of early T cells in non-severe SARS-CoV-2 infection. From the 5' RACE reads, TCRdb called clonotypes with MiXCR, one entry per CDR3 protein. Of roughly 60,000 distinct CDR3 sequences listed, roughly 10% were seen once; the top ten hold 2.9%. The source was whole blood, collected at baseline. These TCRs come from an adult who was a healthcare worker with PCR-confirmed SARS-CoV-2 infection or an uninfected control (not recorded which).

V is TRBV19 and J is TRBJ2-7; 14 bases agree with TRBD2. Trimming took 5 bases from V and 4 from J; bases not matched to a gene: 10. The CDR3 is 17 amino acids. CDR1 and CDR2 (germline): LNHDA, SQIVND (reference sequence). The CDR3 here is CASSLQGLAGDPYEQYF. The CDR3 coding sequence is TGTGCCAGTAGTCTCCAGGGACTAGCGGGGGACCCTTACGAGCAGTACTTC.

This clonotype was seen repeatedly, ten times or more. The J gene is TRBJ2-1, the V gene TRBV12-3 or TRBV12-4; D may be TRBD1 (5 bases). V gave up 5 bases and J gave up 4 bases, with 12 bases separating them. The CDR3 contains 14 residues. CDR3 bases: TGTGCCAGCAGTCTCGACAGCCTATACAATGAGCAGTTCTTC. Encoded protein: CASSLDSLYNEQFF.

This sequence joins TRBV12-3 or TRBV12-4 and TRBJ2-4; 7 bases are shared with TRBD2. This CDR3 region has 16 residues. Unmatched junction bases numbered 11, after V lost 4 bases and J lost 5 bases. The CDR3 region is CASSYFSAGLQNIQYF. CDR3 nucleotides: TGTGCCAGCAGTTATTTTTCAGCGGGGCTCCAAAACATTCAGTACTTC.

The V gene is TRBV10-3, the J gene TRBJ2-1; 9 bases agree with TRBD2. CDR1 is ENHRY and CDR2 is SYGVKD in the germline V gene. The CDR3 spans 15 residues. Unmatched junction bases numbered 5, after V lost 1 base and J lost 7 bases. This chain's CDR3 is CAISELGLASNEQFF. DNA of the CDR3: TGTGCCATCAGTGAGTTGGGACTAGCTTCTAATGAGCAGTTCTTC.

The chain recombines TRBV29-1 with TRBJ2-7; TRBD1 agrees at 8 bases. This CDR3 is 12 amino acids long. Looked up from germline, CDR1 is SQVTM and CDR2 is ANQGSEA. J was trimmed by 4 bases and V by 7 bases; bases with no gene match: 6. The CDR3 sequence is CSAGTGSYEQYF. The DNA of the CDR3 is TGCAGCGCCGGGACAGGTTCTTACGAGCAGTACTTC.

The sample holds a few counts of this clonotype. The CDR3 reads CASPPLGGRGTDTQYF. The CDR3 DNA is TGTGCCAGCCCTCCTCTCGGGGGGCGCGGCACAGATACGCAGTATTTT. V and J are TRBV7-9 and TRBJ2-3, with D perhaps matching TRBD2 (7 bases). V lost 8 bases and J lost 1, with 19 bases in between. CDR3 length: 16 residues. Germline-derived CDR1 and CDR2 are SEHNR and FQNEAQ (reference sequence).

This clonotype was found a few times. The chain employs TRBV29-1 and TRBJ2-7; 7 nucleotides match TRBD1. V lost 5 bases to trimming and J lost 5 bases; unmatched junction nucleotides: 3. The CDR3 sequence is 11 residues long. Germline-derived CDR1 and CDR2 are SQVTM and ANQGSEA. The CDR3 reads CSVLDRNEQYF. The CDR3 DNA follows: TGCAGCGTTTTGGACAGGAACGAGCAGTACTTC.

The chain combines TRBV20-1 with TRBJ1-1, with D possibly matching TRBD1 (6 bases). V dropped 5 bases and J dropped 3 bases, with 13 bases sitting between them. CDR1 and CDR2 (germline): DFQATT, SNEGSKA (reference sequence). The CDR3 length is 13 residues. CDR3 bases: TGCAGTGCTGGGGGGGGCCGTTACACTGAAGCTTTCTTT. Amino acids: CSAGGGRYTEAFF.

The rearrangement joins TRBV19 to TRBJ2-1, with 10 bases lining up with TRBD2. CDR1 and CDR2 (germline): LNHDA, SQIVND (reference sequence). Germline trimming cut 4 bases from V and 9 bases from J; bases unmatched to any gene: 12. The CDR3 length is 16 residues. The CDR3 coding sequence is TGTGCCAGTAGTACAAAGACTAGCGGGTGGGCGAGTGAGCAGTTCTTC. Its translation: CASSTKTSGWASEQFF.

This clonotype was observed a handful of times. This chain uses TRBV6-6 with TRBJ2-2; TRBD1 matches at 8 bases. The germline gives CDR1 MNHNY, CDR2 SVGAGI (reference sequence). With 4 bases clipped from V and 6 bases from J, the junction kept 7 bases outside the gene matches. The CDR3 has 15 residues. The CDR3 nucleotides read TGTGCCAGCAGTTTATTCACAGGGGGGCCCGGGGAGCTGTTTTTT. Protein product: CASSLFTGGPGELFF.

V is TRBV6-1 and J is TRBJ2-7, with D perhaps TRBD1 (6 bases). CDR3 size: 13 residues. V lost 7 bases and J 1 base, leaving 11 bases between the germline ends. CDR1 and CDR2 from the germline V gene are MNHNS and SASEGT. This CDR3 reads CASNRGQSYEQYF. In DNA form, the CDR3 reads TGTGCCAGCAATAGGGGACAATCCTACGAGCAGTACTTC.

This chain links TRBV19 with TRBJ2-7, with 9 bases identical to TRBD1. Unmatched junction bases numbered 7, after V lost 3 bases and J lost 4 bases. CDR3 length equals 15 residues. Germline V gives CDR1 LNHDA, CDR2 SQIVND (reference sequence). In DNA, the CDR3 is TGTGCCAGTAGTATCATGGACAGGGGCGGATACGAGCAGTACTTC. It is translated as CASSIMDRGGYEQYF.

This clonotype turned up a few times. CDR3 sequence (DNA): TGTGCCAGCAGCCCCGTCCCTGTAGGCTACACCTTC. Residues: CASSPVPVGYTF. V is TRBV7-2 and J is TRBJ1-2; D unclear. CDR3 size: 12 residues. CDR1 and CDR2 (germline): SGHTA, FQGNSA. Trimming shortened V by 5 bases and J by 8 bases, and 12 bases separated the two germline ends.

This clonotype was counted a few times. V is TRBV7-9 and J is TRBJ2-6; D uncertain. V gave up 6 bases and J gave up 0 bases, with 6 bases separating them. The CDR3 length is 14 residues. Germline V gene lookup returns CDR1 SEHNR and CDR2 FQNEAQ (reference sequence). CDR3 in DNA: TGTGCCAGCAGGCAACGCTCTGGGGCCAACGTCCTGACTTTC. Its protein is CASRQRSGANVLTF.

In its sample, this clonotype was seen a few times. The rearrangement joins TRBV7-9 to TRBJ1-6; D may be TRBD1 (6 bases). Germline values: CDR1 SEHNR, CDR2 FQNEAQ (reference sequence). The length of the CDR3 is 13 residues. V was trimmed by 5 bases and J by 14 bases, leaving 16 bases between them. CDR3 sequence reads: CASSKGQRTALHF. The CDR3 coding sequence is TGTGCCAGCAGCAAAGGACAGAGAACGGCCCTCCACTTT.

V is TRBV7-2 and J is TRBJ2-5; TRBD2 matches at 8 bases. Germline V gives CDR1 SGHTA, CDR2 FQGNSA. Germline trimming cut 5 bases from V and 5 bases from J; bases unmatched to any gene: 10. The CDR3 contains 15 residues. CDR3 loop: CASSPGLAHRETQYF. CDR3 coding DNA: TGTGCCAGCAGCCCCGGACTAGCCCACCGGGAGACCCAGTACTTC. The full variable domain, in which reference TRBV7-2 and TRBJ2-5 provide the parts outside the CDR3, is GAGVSQSPSNKVTEKGKDVELRCDPISGHTALYWYRQSLGQGLEFLIYFQGNSAPDKSGLPSDRFSAERTGGSVSTLTIQRTQQEDSAVYLCASSPGLAHRETQYFGPGTRLLVL.

This clonotype was seen a few times. This sequence joins TRBV13 and TRBJ2-7; D ambiguous. CDR1 and CDR2 from the germline V gene are PRHDT and FYEKMQ (reference sequence). V lost 1 base and J 6 bases, leaving 19 bases between the germline ends. CDR3 length: 16 residues. As DNA, the CDR3 is TGTGCCAGCAGCTTAGACAGCACGGACGAGAAGCCCGAGCAGTACTTC. It is translated as CASSLDSTDEKPEQYF.

This clonotype appeared a few times. The chain employs TRBV6-5 and TRBJ2-3, with 9 bases fitting TRBD2. The junction had 4 bases not matched to a gene; V was cut back by 6 bases and J by 12 bases. Germline V gene sequence: CDR1 MNHEY, CDR2 SVGAGI. The CDR3 totals 11 residues. CDR3 protein: CASRSGTSQYF. CDR3 coding DNA: TGTGCCAGCAGATCCGGGACTAGCCAGTATTTT.

CDR3 sequence (DNA): TGTGCCAGCAACAGGGTAGAGGAGACCCAGTACTTC. Residues: CASNRVEETQYF. The chain employs TRBV6-6 and TRBJ2-5, with D tentatively TRBD1 (6 bases). V lost 7 bases to trimming and J lost 5 bases, with 11 bases between them. This CDR3 is 12 amino acids long. Germline V gene lookup returns CDR1 MNHNY and CDR2 SVGAGI (reference sequence).

This clonotype was counted only a few times. The genes are TRBV10-3 and TRBJ2-5, with unresolved D. The CDR3 is made up of 12 amino acids. V was trimmed by 2 bases and J by 7 bases, leaving 8 bases between them. The germline V gene has CDR1 ENHRY and CDR2 SYGVKD. CDR3 sequence: CAISEERGTQYF. CDR3 DNA sequence: TGTGCCATCAGTGAGGAGCGAGGGACCCAGTACTTC.

The rearrangement uses TRBV3-1 and TRBJ1-2, with D maybe TRBD1 (6 bases). Germline V lookup: CDR1 LGHDT, CDR2 YNNKEL (reference sequence). V lost 1 base and J lost 5, with 14 bases in between. This CDR3 is 15 amino acids long. The CDR3 sequence is CASSQVSDSPYGYTF. The CDR3 DNA follows: TGTGCCAGCAGCCAAGTGTCGGACAGTCCATATGGCTACACCTTC. The complete variable domain, with remaining parts taken from reference TRBV3-1 and TRBJ1-2, reads DTAVSQTPKYLVTQMGNDKSIKCEQNLGHDTMYWYKQDSKKFLKIMFSYNNKELIINETVPNRFSPKSPDKAHLNLHINSLELGDSAVYFCASSQVSDSPYGYTFGSGTRLTVV.

In its sample, this clonotype was seen a few times. The chain couples TRBV7-9 to TRBJ1-3; tentatively, D is TRBD1 (5 bases). Trimming left V 5 bases short and J 0 bases short, with 11 bases between. The CDR3 covers 15 residues. Germline loops: CDR1 SEHNR, CDR2 FQNEAQ (reference sequence). In DNA form, the CDR3 reads TGTGCCAGCAGCCCGGACAACTTCTCTGGAAACACCATATATTTT. Encoded protein: CASSPDNFSGNTIYF.

The gene calls are TRBV12-3 or TRBV12-4 and TRBJ1-2; 7 nucleotides match TRBD1. CDR3 length equals 15 residues. The V and J ends lost 4 bases and 8 bases, in that order; junction bases with no gene match: 13. The CDR3 spells CASSYEGTVSSGYTF. As DNA, the CDR3 is TGTGCCAGCAGTTACGAAGGGACAGTTTCCTCCGGCTACACCTTC.

The V call is TRBV11-2, the J call TRBJ1-4; D possibly corresponds to TRBD1 (5 bases). CDR3 length: 15 amino acids. CDR1 SGHAT and CDR2 FQNNGV come from the germline V gene. V shed 6 bases and J shed 3 bases, with 14 bases lying between them. In DNA form, the CDR3 reads TGTGCCAGCAGATCCATCGGGGGATCTAATGAAAAACTGTTTTTT. It encodes CASRSIGGSNEKLFF. Full variable domain (outside the CDR3, taken from reference TRBV11-2 and TRBJ1-4): EAGVAQSPRYKIIEKRQSVAFWCNPISGHATLYWYQQILGQGPKLLIQFQNNGVVDDSQLPKDRFSAERLKGVDSTLKIQPAKLEDSAVYLCASRSIGGSNEKLFFGSGTQLSVL.

This clonotype was seen repeatedly, ten times or more. The chain recombines TRBV20-1 with TRBJ2-7; 8 nucleotides align to TRBD1. The CDR3 runs 13 residues. The germline CDR1 and CDR2 sequences are DFQATT and SNEGSKA (reference sequence). Trimming took 6 bases from V and 4 from J; bases not matched to a gene: 8. CDR3 loop: CSARGLVVYEQYF. The CDR3 bases are TGCAGTGCCAGGGGGCTAGTTGTTTACGAGCAGTACTTC.

J is TRBJ2-2 and V is TRBV27; 7 bases line up with TRBD1. From germline, CDR1 is MNHEY and CDR2 SMNVEV (reference sequence). The V gene end was trimmed by 10 bases and the J gene end by 3 bases; junction bases not matched to a gene: 2. The CDR3 is 12 amino acids. The CDR3 reads CATGQDTGELFF. The CDR3 DNA is TGTGCCACCGGACAGGACACCGGGGAGCTGTTTTTT.

The chain combines TRBV19 with TRBJ2-3; weak D call: TRBD1 (6 bases). Germline V gene sequence: CDR1 LNHDA, CDR2 SQIVND (reference sequence). The CDR3 totals 14 residues. V lost 6 bases, J lost 3 bases, and 13 bases lay in between. DNA for the CDR3: TGTGCCAGTAGCAACACAGGGATTACAGATACGCAGTATTTT. Translation: CASSNTGITDTQYF.

The V and J genes are TRBV2 and TRBJ2-2; TRBD2 agrees at 7 bases. V lost 2 bases, J lost 1 base, and 7 bases stayed unmatched. Germline V gene data show CDR1 as SNHLY and CDR2 as FYNNEI. The CDR3 sequence is 17 residues long. The CDR3 DNA reads TGTGCCAGCAGTGAACTGGCAGCGGGGAGGAACACCGGGGAGCTGTTTTTT. This encodes CASSELAAGRNTGELFF.